These 19 T cell receptor beta chains share one sample of origin, sequenced in a study of T cell clones after liver transplantation. The data were produced by immunoSEQ multiplex PCR, yet TCRdb's version contains in-frame clones alone and is incomplete. The sample has roughly 97,000 clones; 80% to 85% are singletons. The sequencing here drew on CD4+ T cells from blood, taken before liver transplant. These receptors were collected from a human donor who received a liver transplant.

J is TRBJ1-1 and V is TRBV6-1; D not certain. The V gene lost 6 bases and the J gene lost 11 bases, with 19 bases spanning the gap. Germline V gene lookup returns CDR1 MNHNS and CDR2 SASEGT. The CDR3 loop spans 13 amino acids. The CDR3: CASRAAIGGEAFF. CDR3 DNA: TGTGCCAGCAGGGCGGCGATTGGAGGAGAGGCTTTCTTT.

The chain recombines TRBV9 with TRBJ2-1, with 9 bases identical to TRBD2. The V gene's germline CDR1 is SGDLS and CDR2 YYNGEE. V shed 0 bases, J shed 7 bases, and the junction held 5 bases outside the gene matches. This CDR3 has 15 residues. The CDR3 is CASSVGLAGRNEQFF. The CDR3 bases are TGTGCCAGCAGCGTAGGGCTAGCGGGAAGAAATGAGCAGTTCTTC.

The J gene is TRBJ2-7, the V gene TRBV7-2; D might be TRBD1 (5 bases). Trimming removed 2 bases at V and 4 bases at J, with 9 bases between. Per germline, CDR1 SGHTA and CDR2 FQGNSA. This CDR3 is built from 13 residues. The CDR3 DNA reads TGTGCCAGCAGCTTAAGACAGCTTTACGAGCAGTACTTC. It is translated as CASSLRQLYEQYF.

This chain connects TRBV27 to TRBJ1-5; no clear D gene. V lost 4 bases and J 0 bases, leaving 10 bases between the germline ends. CDR1 is MNHEY and CDR2 is SMNVEV in the germline V gene (reference sequence). The CDR3 extends over 15 amino acids. The CDR3 spells CASSSRRNSNQPQHF. Here the CDR3 DNA reads TGTGCCAGCAGTTCCCGACGGAATAGCAATCAGCCCCAGCATTTT.

The chain employs TRBV18 and TRBJ2-4; 8 nucleotides align to TRBD2. The CDR3 sequence is 17 residues long. Germline trimming cut 4 bases from V and 0 bases from J; bases unmatched to any gene: 8. Germline CDR1 is KGHSH and CDR2 is LQKENI. CDR3 DNA sequence: TGTGCCAGCTCACGTCGGACTAGCCAGATAGCCAAAAACATTCAGTACTTC. Translated, it gives CASSRRTSQIAKNIQYF.

V and J are TRBV7-6 and TRBJ2-2; D may match TRBD1 or TRBD2 (6 bases each). Per the germline V gene, CDR1 is SGHVS and CDR2 is FNYEAQ. There are 16 residues in the CDR3. Trimming removed 5 bases from V and 0 bases from J, with 13 bases in between. The CDR3 DNA follows: TGTGCCAGCAGCACGACGGGGGCGGCGAACACCGGGGAGCTGTTTTTT. It specifies CASSTTGAANTGELFF.

The chain joins TRBV18 to TRBJ2-1; weak D call: TRBD1 (5 bases). Germline V gene lookup returns CDR1 KGHSH and CDR2 LQKENI. The length of the CDR3 is 13 residues. V was cut by 5 bases and J by 6 bases, with 11 bases left in between. CDR3 amino acids: CASSTDRRNEQFF. The CDR3 region has the DNA TGTGCCAGCTCAACTGACAGACGCAATGAGCAGTTCTTC. Filled out from reference TRBV18 and TRBJ2-1, the complete variable domain reads NAGVMQNPRHLVRRRGQEARLRCSPMKGHSHVYWYRQLPEEGLKFMVYLQKENIIDESGMPKERFSAEFPKEGPSILRIQQVVRGDSAAYFCASSTDRRNEQFFGPGTRLTVL.

This rearrangement joins TRBV7-2 to TRBJ2-5, with D maybe TRBD2 (5 bases). Per germline, CDR1 SGHTA and CDR2 FQGNSA. The CDR3 length is 16 residues. The V and J ends lost 3 bases and 3 bases respectively, with 17 bases between them. The CDR3 here is CASSFSVRTGKETQYF. For the CDR3, the DNA is TGTGCCAGCAGCTTCTCGGTCAGGACGGGGAAAGAGACCCAGTACTTC.

V gene TRBV15 combines with J gene TRBJ2-7; D might be TRBD1 or TRBD2, each matching 5 bases. The V end was cut by 5 bases, the J end by 2 bases, with 10 bases between. CDR3 size: 13 residues. The germline V gene has CDR1 LNHNV and CDR2 YYDKDF (reference sequence). The CDR3 is CATSGRDPYEQYF. The CDR3 coding sequence is TGTGCCACCAGCGGACGGGACCCCTACGAGCAGTACTTC.

This chain connects TRBV20-1 to TRBJ2-1; no clear D. Trimming cost V 4 bases and J 12 bases, with 10 bases left between them. The V gene's germline CDR1 is DFQATT and CDR2 SNEGSKA (reference sequence). The CDR3 has 10 residues. This CDR3 is CSAKEVRQFF. As DNA, the CDR3 is TGCAGTGCTAAGGAAGTACGGCAGTTCTTC.

The chain is built from TRBV5-5 and TRBJ2-1; 12 bases are a match to TRBD2. Germline-derived CDR1 and CDR2 are SGHKS and YYEKEE (reference sequence). CDR3 length: 19 amino acids. V trimming: 6 bases; J trimming: 0 bases; junction bases outside the gene matches: 13. The CDR3 reads CASTPVWTSGVSSYNEQFF. The CDR3 DNA sequence: TGTGCCAGCACCCCGGTGTGGACTAGCGGGGTCAGCTCCTACAATGAGCAGTTCTTC.

In its sample, this clone was seen a few times. The J gene is TRBJ2-7, the V gene TRBV29-1; D assignment may be TRBD1 or TRBD2 (5 bases each). V was shortened by 4 bases and J by 3 bases, with 10 bases between the two germline ends. The CDR3 contains 12 residues. The germline CDR1 and CDR2 sequences are SQVTM and ANQGSEA. DNA for the CDR3: TGCAGCGTTGGAGGTGGGGGCTACGAGCAGTACTTC. It yields the protein CSVGGGGYEQYF.

There are a few counts of this clone. The J gene is TRBJ1-4, the V gene TRBV14; D remains ambiguous. The CDR3 has 13 residues. V was cut by 1 base and J by 4 bases, with 4 bases left in between. CDR1 and CDR2 (germline): SGHDN, FVKESK. CDR3 nucleotide sequence: TGTGCCAGCAGCCAAGCGTTTAATGAAAAACTGTTTTTT. Its protein product is CASSQAFNEKLFF.

In this sample, this clone turned up once. The chain uses TRBV7-2 and TRBJ2-5; 8 positions match TRBD2. The germline gives CDR1 SGHTA, CDR2 FQGNSA. J gave up 4 bases and V 7 bases, and 5 bases lay outside the gene matches. The CDR3 totals 13 residues. Here the CDR3 DNA reads TGTGCCAGCACCCGCCGGGGGGGAGAGACCCAGTACTTC. It yields the protein CASTRRGGETQYF.

The chain couples TRBV27 to TRBJ1-5; the D gene is possibly TRBD1 (6 bases). The CDR3 spans 17 residues. CDR1 and CDR2 from the germline V gene are MNHEY and SMNVEV (reference sequence). Trimming pared 2 bases from V and 3 bases from J, leaving 17 bases between. The CDR3 loop is CASSLRGTSLTNQPQHF. The CDR3 DNA reads TGTGCCAGCAGTTTACGCGGGACAAGTCTTACCAATCAGCCCCAGCATTTT.

The chain is built from TRBV5-1 and TRBJ2-1, with TRBD1 as a possible D gene (6 bases). V was cut by 2 bases and J by 9 bases, with 15 bases left in between. CDR1 is SGHRS, CDR2 YFSETQ, per germline. CDR3 length equals 14 residues. The CDR3 sequence is CASSLPQGSGEQFF. The DNA for the CDR3 is TGCGCCAGCAGCTTACCCCAGGGGTCCGGTGAGCAGTTCTTC.

A few counts support this clone. V and J are TRBV10-2 and TRBJ2-1, with D possibly called TRBD1 or TRBD2 (5 bases each). Germline V CDR1 and CDR2: WSHSY, SAAADI. Trimming shortened V by 9 bases and J by 1 base, and 16 bases separated the two germline ends. The CDR3 sequence is 15 residues long. The CDR3 nucleotides are TGCGCCAGTATGACTCCCGGGGCATCCTACAATGAGCAGTTCTTC. Its translation is CASMTPGASYNEQFF.

V usage is TRBV5-1 and J usage is TRBJ2-5, with D uncertain. The V gene lost 1 base and the J gene lost 1 base, with 11 bases spanning the gap. The length of the CDR3 is 15 residues. From germline, CDR1 is SGHRS and CDR2 YFSETQ. In nucleotides, the CDR3 is TGCGCCAGCAGCTTGACCTCGGCGTCCCAAGAGACCCAGTACTTC. Its protein is CASSLTSASQETQYF.

V gene TRBV7-3 combines with J gene TRBJ1-1; a possible D gene is TRBD1 (5 bases). Germline-derived CDR1 and CDR2 are SGHTA and FQGTGA. Trimming removed 4 bases at V and 1 base at J, with 13 bases between. The CDR3 extends over 15 amino acids. Here the CDR3 reads CASSSPGTANTEAFF. The CDR3 region has the DNA TGTGCCAGCAGCTCCCCCGGGACGGCGAACACTGAAGCTTTCTTT.